This T cell receptor beta chain stems from a study of T-cell memory formation after mild COVID-19. Study overall: TCR clusters were mostly donor specific.

The study's findings and limits: Several responding clones turned up in pre-infection memory, indicating that cross-reactive memory may have taken part. Mostly located in CM and EM were contracting CD4+ clones, with contracting CD8+ clones located in EMRA. A balance of CD4 and CD8 characterized clones contracting day 15 to 85, whereas later expanders leaned CD4+.

About this clonotype itself: What it binds is not known.

Via MiXCR, TCRdb re-called the 5' RACE reads, giving one row per CDR3 protein. This sample carries more than 150,000 distinct CDR3 sequences, around 20% of them seen once, and the ten largest clones take under 4.5%. V lost 3 bases and J lost 3, with 12 bases in between. This CDR3 spans 15 amino acids. Germline values: CDR1 SEHNR, CDR2 FQNEAQ (reference sequence). V and J are TRBV7-9 and TRBJ1-5; a possible D gene is TRBD1 (5 bases). Material for sequencing was PBMCs or a T cell subset sorted from them (not recorded which). This sequence originates from a man between 18 and 29 years old who had mild COVID-19 (a few samples of this study predate the infection). Cell type and time point are not known. CDR3 region: CASSLGRAINQPQHF. CDR3 nucleotides: TGTGCCAGCAGCTTGGGCAGGGCAATCAATCAGCCCCAGCATTTT.